The 28 T cell receptor beta chains below all came from one sample that was sequenced in a study of shared clonotypes between healthy human individuals. Assay used: immunoSEQ multiplex PCR; TCRdb lists only in-frame clones, some missing. The table lists approximately 470,000 clones, 81% of them singletons, with more than 9.5% in the top ten. The source material was PBMCs. These TCRs come from a woman between 35 and 50 years old in good health. Some clones in this sample may be carry-over from other donors' samples.

This clone was seen once. The chain is built from TRBV10-3 and TRBJ2-3, with 8 bases lining up with TRBD2. The ends lost 2 bases at V and 2 bases at J; junction bases unmatched: 6. The CDR3 sequence is 16 residues long. Germline V CDR1 and CDR2: ENHRY, SYGVKD. CDR3 loop: CAISEPNSGATDTQYF. CDR3 sequence (DNA): TGTGCCATCAGTGAGCCAAATAGCGGGGCCACAGATACGCAGTATTTT.

This clone showed up just a few times. The genes are TRBV15 and TRBJ2-1, with no clear D. The CDR3 is 13 residues long. Germline V gene data show CDR1 as LNHNV and CDR2 as YYDKDF (reference sequence). The V and J ends lost 6 bases and 0 bases respectively, with 6 bases between them. CDR3 residues: CATRERSYNEQFF. The CDR3 DNA sequence: TGTGCCACCAGGGAGCGCTCCTACAATGAGCAGTTCTTC.

The chain employs TRBV30 and TRBJ2-5, with TRBD2 matching 9 bases. Per the germline V gene, CDR1 is GTSNPN and CDR2 is SVGIG (reference sequence). J lost 5 bases, V lost 7 bases, and 14 bases had no gene match. The CDR3 totals 15 residues. The CDR3 DNA reads TGTGCCTTAGTGCGTCGGGCGGGAGGGGGTGAGACCCAGTACTTC. Translation gives CALVRRAGGGETQYF. The full variable domain, in which reference TRBV30 and TRBJ2-5 provide the parts outside the CDR3, is SQTIHQWPATLVQPVGSPLSLECTVEGTSNPNLYWYRQAAGRGLQLLFYSVGIGQISSEVPQNLSASRPQDRQFILSSKKLLLSDSGFYLCALVRRAGGGETQYFGPGTRLLVL.

This chain connects TRBV15 to TRBJ2-1, with D perhaps being TRBD1 or TRBD2 (5 bases each). V was clipped by 1 base and J by 13 bases, with 8 bases between them. Germline CDR1 is LNHNV and CDR2 is YYDKDF (reference sequence). The CDR3 contains 11 residues. CDR3 bases: TGTGCCACCAGCAGAGCTGGGGGTCAGTTCTTC. Translating it yields CATSRAGGQFF.

V is TRBV5-4 and J is TRBJ2-3, with D perhaps matching TRBD2 (6 bases). Looked up from germline, CDR1 is SGHNT and CDR2 is YYREEE (reference sequence). V lost 2 bases and J 4 bases, leaving 17 bases between the germline ends. This CDR3 region has 16 residues. The CDR3 DNA is TGTGCCAGCAGCTTCCCGGAAAGCGGGTCCGCAGATACGCAGTATTTT. It translates to CASSFPESGSADTQYF.

With respect to this clone: A far larger clone is just one base off, so this is likely a read error. This chain links TRBV7-9 with TRBJ2-7; 9 bases match TRBD2. The length of the CDR3 is 16 residues. Germline V gene sequence: CDR1 SEHNR, CDR2 FQNEAQ (reference sequence). CDR3 loop: CASGLVGLAGSYEQYF. CDR3 bases: TGTGCCAGCGGCTTAGTGGGGCTAGCGGGATCCTACGAGCAGTACTTC.

The rearrangement links TRBV11-2 to TRBJ1-5; D possibly corresponds to TRBD1 (5 bases). Per germline, CDR1 SGHAT and CDR2 FQNNGV. The CDR3 has 15 amino acids. Trimming removed 4 bases from V and 0 bases from J, with 10 bases in between. The CDR3 DNA follows: TGTGCCAGCAGCTGGGGACCGAATAGCAATCAGCCCCAGCATTTT. Amino acids: CASSWGPNSNQPQHF.

The CDR3 region is CASSGGTGTEKLFF. As DNA, the CDR3 is TGCGCCAGCAGCGGGGGGACAGGGACTGAAAAACTGTTTTTT. V gene TRBV5-1 combines with J gene TRBJ1-4, with 9 bases fitting TRBD1. Trimming cost V 4 bases and J 7 bases; bases outside gene matches: 5. CDR1 and CDR2 (germline): SGHRS, YFSETQ. The CDR3 has 14 residues.

This sequence joins TRBV7-2 and TRBJ1-5; the D is unclear. Trimming removed 1 base at V and 3 bases at J, with 10 bases between. This CDR3 is 15 amino acids long. Germline V lookup: CDR1 SGHTA, CDR2 FQGNSA. The CDR3 coding sequence is TGTGCCAGCAGCTTAGACAGCTCCATCAATCAGCCCCAGCATTTT. Its translation is CASSLDSSINQPQHF.

J is TRBJ1-3 and V is TRBV7-8; D unclear. Trimming removed 1 base from V and 4 bases from J, with 11 bases in between. The CDR3 covers 15 residues. CDR1 and CDR2 (germline): SGHVS, FQNEAQ. The DNA of the CDR3 is TGTGCCAGCAGCTTAGGTAGCCTGGGGGGAAACACCATATATTTT. Translated, it gives CASSLGSLGGNTIYF.

The rearrangement uses TRBV4-1 and TRBJ2-7; TRBD1 aligns across 10 bases. CDR3 length equals 14 residues. Trimming at V came to 1 base and at J to 9 bases, leaving 6 bases not matched to a gene. Germline-derived CDR1 and CDR2 are MGHRA and YSYEKL. CDR3 sequence reads: CASSQGDRGYGQYF. Written as DNA, the CDR3 is TGCGCCAGCAGCCAAGGGGACAGGGGATATGGGCAGTACTTC.

This chain links TRBV5-1 with TRBJ2-7; 8 nucleotides align to TRBD2. Trimming took 0 bases from V and 0 from J; bases not matched to a gene: 5. There are 16 residues in the CDR3. Germline V gene lookup returns CDR1 SGHRS and CDR2 YFSETQ. CDR3 sequence reads: CASSLVAGGYSYEQYF. The CDR3 DNA follows: TGCGCCAGCAGCTTGGTCGCGGGAGGTTACTCCTACGAGCAGTACTTC.

The V call is TRBV11-2, the J call TRBJ1-2; D is perhaps TRBD1 (6 bases). The V end lost 5 bases, the J end lost 2 bases, and 18 bases lay between the germline ends. Germline-derived CDR1 and CDR2 are SGHAT and FQNNGV. This CDR3 comprises 16 residues. The CDR3 nucleotides read TGTGCCAGCAGCCGAACATCCGGACAGCACAACTATGGCTACACCTTC. Residues: CASSRTSGQHNYGYTF.

As regards this clone: A far larger clone is one base from this, pointing to a likely read error. The chain carries TRBV11-1 and TRBJ1-2; D might be TRBD1 (5 bases). The CDR3 contains 14 residues. Germline V lookup: CDR1 SGHAT, CDR2 FQDESV (reference sequence). DNA of the CDR3: TGTGCCAGCAGCTTTACAGGAGCTAACTATGGCCACACCTTC. Its protein product is CASSFTGANYGHTF.

This chain joins TRBV28 and TRBJ1-1; possibly TRBD1 for D (5 bases). Trimming left V 2 bases short and J 1 base short, with 11 bases between. The CDR3 has 15 residues. Per the germline V gene, CDR1 is MDHEN and CDR2 is SYDVKM. Written as DNA, the CDR3 is TGTGCCAGCAGTTTACAGGGACCACGGAACACTGAAGCTTTCTTT. Translating it yields CASSLQGPRNTEAFF.

The J gene is TRBJ2-3, the V gene TRBV5-1; perhaps TRBD2 as D (6 bases). This CDR3 contains 15 residues. Germline V CDR1 and CDR2: SGHRS, YFSETQ. The V and J ends lost 1 base and 2 bases respectively, with 11 bases between them. The CDR3 loop is CASSLISGTTDTQYF. The DNA for the CDR3 is TGCGCCAGCAGCTTGATTAGCGGAACCACAGATACGCAGTATTTT.

The chain links TRBV28 to TRBJ1-2; D ambiguous. The V gene lost 5 bases and the J gene lost 6 bases, with 16 bases spanning the gap. The germline CDR1 and CDR2 sequences are MDHEN and SYDVKM. The CDR3 runs 14 residues. CDR3 bases: TGTGCCAGCAGTACCCCGGGCACAGCTAATGGCTACACCTTC. This translates into CASSTPGTANGYTF.

This clone was counted many times. This sample also contains other DNA sequences that code for the same CDR3. This chain connects TRBV2 to TRBJ1-2, with 8 bases aligning to TRBD1. After removal of 5 bases from V and 5 bases from J, the junction contained 4 bases not matched to a gene. In germline, CDR1 is SNHLY, CDR2 FYNNEI. This CDR3 region has 13 residues. Here the CDR3 DNA reads TGTGCCAGCAGTCAGGGGGCCGGGTATGGCTACACCTTC. It codes for CASSQGAGYGYTF.

To note about this clone: A far larger clone differs by one base, so this is likely a read error. Other DNA sequences in this sample translate to the same CDR3. The rearrangement joins TRBV2 to TRBJ2-2; TRBD2 aligns across 7 bases. This CDR3 has 14 amino acids. Germline CDR1 and CDR2: SNHLY and FYNNEI. The chain's CDR3 is CASSILAATGELFF. The CDR3 DNA follows: TGTGCCAGCAGCATTCTAGCGGCCACCGGTGAGCTGTTTTTT.

Concerning this clone: A far larger clone is only one base removed, so a read error is likely. The V call is TRBV4-2, the J call TRBJ2-6; 7 nucleotides match TRBD1. Germline CDR1 LGHNA, CDR2 YNFKEQ. With V trimmed by 5 bases and J by 3 bases, 13 bases remained unmatched. This CDR3 spans 18 amino acids. The CDR3 DNA sequence: TGTGCCAGCAGCGTACCGGGACAGCTTTCCTTTGGGGCCAACGTCCTGACTTTC. Amino acids: CASSVPGQLSFGANVLTF.

This clone was seen many times. Within the sample, other DNA sequences also encode this same CDR3. The J gene is TRBJ2-3, the V gene TRBV7-9; 11 positions match TRBD2. CDR1 and CDR2 from the germline V gene are SEHNR and FQNEAQ (reference sequence). The CDR3 extends over 14 amino acids. Trimming at V came to 1 base and at J to 9 bases, leaving 3 bases not matched to a gene. The CDR3 here is CASSLEASGRTQYF. DNA for the CDR3: TGTGCCAGCAGCTTAGAGGCTAGCGGGAGGACGCAGTATTTT.

Regarding this clone: Being one base from a much bigger clone, this may be a read error. Other nucleotide sequences from this sample produce the same CDR3. This chain uses TRBV18 with TRBJ2-7; TRBD2 matches at 10 bases. In germline, CDR1 is KGHSH, CDR2 LQKENI. Trimming removed 1 base from V and 2 bases from J; junction bases left unmatched: 2. The CDR3 is 15 amino acids. The CDR3 spells CASSPRTSGTYEQYF. CDR3 DNA: TGTGCCAGCTCACCACGTACTAGCGGGACCTACGAGCAGTACTTC.

The table lists this clone with a count of one. The V and J genes are TRBV6-5 and TRBJ2-3; D not resolved. The CDR3 is made up of 13 amino acids. Trimming stripped 2 bases from V and 1 base from J, with 4 bases between. The germline V gene has CDR1 MNHEY and CDR2 SVGAGI. CDR3 protein: CASSYGGTDTQYF. The CDR3 DNA reads TGTGCCAGCAGTTACGGGGGCACAGATACGCAGTATTTT.

V usage is TRBV4-3 and J usage is TRBJ2-1; TRBD2 aligns across 9 bases. The germline V gene has CDR1 LGHNA and CDR2 YSLEER. The junction had 4 bases not matched to a gene; V was cut back by 1 base and J by 6 bases. This CDR3 contains 15 residues. The CDR3 reads CASSQGWREGNEQFF. In nucleotides, the CDR3 is TGCGCCAGCAGCCAAGGGTGGCGGGAGGGCAATGAGCAGTTCTTC.

This clone was counted ten times or more. This sample also contains other DNA sequences that code for the same CDR3. V is TRBV18 and J is TRBJ1-1; the D gene is possibly TRBD1 (6 bases). There are 13 residues in the CDR3. CDR1 is KGHSH and CDR2 is LQKENI in the germline V gene. V was clipped by 1 base and J by 6 bases, with 9 bases between them. The CDR3 DNA sequence: TGTGCCAGCTCACCACGGACAGACCCTGAAGCTTTCTTT. As protein: CASSPRTDPEAFF.

As concerns this clone: The same CDR3 also results from other DNA sequences found in this sample. This rearrangement joins TRBV9 to TRBJ2-3, with D tentatively TRBD2 (5 bases). Germline V CDR1 and CDR2: SGDLS, YYNGEE. V lost 3 bases to trimming and J lost 2 bases, with 10 bases between them. This CDR3 is built from 14 residues. In DNA, the CDR3 is TGTGCCAGCAGCGCACGGGGTTTCACAGATACGCAGTATTTT. It codes for CASSARGFTDTQYF.

The J gene is TRBJ2-2, the V gene TRBV7-9; D is undetermined. CDR1 and CDR2 (germline): SEHNR, FQNEAQ (reference sequence). The CDR3 extends over 12 amino acids. Trimming took off 7 bases at V and 6 bases at J, with 9 bases between the two ends. The CDR3 protein is CASTFDPGELFF. In DNA form, the CDR3 reads TGTGCCAGCACCTTTGATCCCGGGGAGCTGTTTTTT.

The J gene is TRBJ2-7, the V gene TRBV5-5; perhaps TRBD2 as D (6 bases). In germline, CDR1 is SGHKS, CDR2 YYEKEE (reference sequence). The V and J ends lost 0 bases and 1 base respectively, with 11 bases between them. The CDR3 totals 15 residues. Here the CDR3 reads CASSLGPGESYEQYF. The CDR3 DNA is TGTGCCAGCAGCTTGGGCCCGGGGGAATCCTACGAGCAGTACTTC.